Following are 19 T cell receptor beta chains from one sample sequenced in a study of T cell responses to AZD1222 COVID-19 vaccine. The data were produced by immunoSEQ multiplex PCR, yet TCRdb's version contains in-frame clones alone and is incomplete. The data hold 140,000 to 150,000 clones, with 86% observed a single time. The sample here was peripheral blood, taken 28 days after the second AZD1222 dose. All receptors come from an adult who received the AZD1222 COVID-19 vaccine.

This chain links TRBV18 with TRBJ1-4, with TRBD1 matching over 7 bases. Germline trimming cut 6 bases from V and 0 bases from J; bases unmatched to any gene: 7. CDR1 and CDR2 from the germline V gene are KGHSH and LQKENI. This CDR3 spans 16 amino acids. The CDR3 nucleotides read TGTGCCAGCTCCCCGGGACAGCCTGCAACTAATGAAAAACTGTTTTTT. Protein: CASSPGQPATNEKLFF.

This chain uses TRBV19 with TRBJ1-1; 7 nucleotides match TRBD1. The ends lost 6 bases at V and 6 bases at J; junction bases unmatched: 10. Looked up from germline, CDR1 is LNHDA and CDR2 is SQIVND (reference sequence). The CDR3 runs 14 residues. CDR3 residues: CASSSTGVWPEAFF. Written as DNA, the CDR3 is TGTGCCAGTAGCTCAACAGGGGTCTGGCCTGAAGCTTTCTTT.

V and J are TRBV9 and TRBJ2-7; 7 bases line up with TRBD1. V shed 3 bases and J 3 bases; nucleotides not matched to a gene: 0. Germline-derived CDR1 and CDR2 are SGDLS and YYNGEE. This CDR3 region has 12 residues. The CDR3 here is CASSGDSYEQYF. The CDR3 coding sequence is TGTGCCAGCAGCGGGGACAGCTACGAGCAGTACTTC.

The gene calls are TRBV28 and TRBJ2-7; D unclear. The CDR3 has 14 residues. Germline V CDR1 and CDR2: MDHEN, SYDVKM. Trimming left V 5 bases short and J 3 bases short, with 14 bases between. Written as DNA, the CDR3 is TGTGCCAGCAGTCTTCCCCCCGGCGGCTACGAGCAGTACTTC. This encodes CASSLPPGGYEQYF. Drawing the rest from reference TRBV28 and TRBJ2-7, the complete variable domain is DVKVTQSSRYLVKRTGEKVFLECVQDMDHENMFWYRQDPGLGLRLIYFSYDVKMKEKGDIPEGYSVSREKKERFSLILESASTNQTSMYLCASSLPPGGYEQYFGPGTRLTVT.

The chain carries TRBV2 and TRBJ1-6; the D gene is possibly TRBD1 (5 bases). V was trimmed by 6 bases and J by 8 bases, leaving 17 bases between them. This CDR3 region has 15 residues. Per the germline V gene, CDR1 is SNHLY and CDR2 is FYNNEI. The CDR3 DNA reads TGTGCCAGCAGGCCCCCTGGTAGGGACTATTCACCCCTCCACTTT. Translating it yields CASRPPGRDYSPLHF.

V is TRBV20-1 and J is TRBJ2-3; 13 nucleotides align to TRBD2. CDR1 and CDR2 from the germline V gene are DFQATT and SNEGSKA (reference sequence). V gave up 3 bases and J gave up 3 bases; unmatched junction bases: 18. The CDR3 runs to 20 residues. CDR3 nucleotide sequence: TGCAGTGCTAGTACGACAGGATTGGGACTAGCGGGAAAGTGGACAGATACGCAGTATTTT. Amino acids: CSASTTGLGLAGKWTDTQYF.

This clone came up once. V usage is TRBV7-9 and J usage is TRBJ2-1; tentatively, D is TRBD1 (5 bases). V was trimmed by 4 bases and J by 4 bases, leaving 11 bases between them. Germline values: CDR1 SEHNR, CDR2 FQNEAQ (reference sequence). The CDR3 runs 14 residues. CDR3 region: CASSSPGKYNEQFF. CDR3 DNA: TGTGCCAGCAGCTCTCCAGGGAAGTACAATGAGCAGTTCTTC.

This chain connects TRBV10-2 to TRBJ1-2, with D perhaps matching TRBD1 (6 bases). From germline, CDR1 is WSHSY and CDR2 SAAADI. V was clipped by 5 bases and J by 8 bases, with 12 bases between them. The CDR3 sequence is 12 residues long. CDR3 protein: CASSPGGPGYTF. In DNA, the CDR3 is TGCGCCAGCAGTCCCGGGGGGCCGGGCTACACCTTC.

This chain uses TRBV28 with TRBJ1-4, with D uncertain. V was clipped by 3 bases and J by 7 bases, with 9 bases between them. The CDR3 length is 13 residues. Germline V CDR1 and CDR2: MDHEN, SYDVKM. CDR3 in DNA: TGTGCCAGCAGTTTCCGGGTGGGTGAAAAACTGTTTTTT. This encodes CASSFRVGEKLFF.

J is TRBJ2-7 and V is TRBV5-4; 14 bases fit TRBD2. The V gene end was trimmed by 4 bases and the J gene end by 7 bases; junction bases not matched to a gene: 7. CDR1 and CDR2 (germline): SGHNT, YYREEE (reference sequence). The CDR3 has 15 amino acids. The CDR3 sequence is CASSARLAGGGEQYF. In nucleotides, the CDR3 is TGTGCCAGCAGCGCCCGACTAGCGGGGGGGGGAGAGCAGTACTTC.

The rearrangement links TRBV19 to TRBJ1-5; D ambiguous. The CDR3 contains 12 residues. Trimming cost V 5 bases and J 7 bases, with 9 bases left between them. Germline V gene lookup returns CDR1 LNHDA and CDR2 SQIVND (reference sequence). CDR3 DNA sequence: TGTGCCAGTAGTTCTACGACCCAGCCCCAGCATTTT. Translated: CASSSTTQPQHF.

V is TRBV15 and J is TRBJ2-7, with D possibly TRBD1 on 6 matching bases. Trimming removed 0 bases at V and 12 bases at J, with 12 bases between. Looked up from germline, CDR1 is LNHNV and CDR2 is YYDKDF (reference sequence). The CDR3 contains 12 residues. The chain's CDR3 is CATSRDSQGRYF. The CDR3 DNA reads TGTGCCACCAGCAGAGATTCGCAGGGGAGGTACTTC.

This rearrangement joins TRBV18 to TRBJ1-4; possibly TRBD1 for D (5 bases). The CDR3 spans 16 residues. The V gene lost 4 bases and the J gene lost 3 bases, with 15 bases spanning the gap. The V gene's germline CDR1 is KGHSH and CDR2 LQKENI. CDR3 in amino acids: CASSQNSGTPNEKLFF. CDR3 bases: TGTGCCAGCTCACAAAATTCCGGGACTCCTAATGAAAAACTGTTTTTT.

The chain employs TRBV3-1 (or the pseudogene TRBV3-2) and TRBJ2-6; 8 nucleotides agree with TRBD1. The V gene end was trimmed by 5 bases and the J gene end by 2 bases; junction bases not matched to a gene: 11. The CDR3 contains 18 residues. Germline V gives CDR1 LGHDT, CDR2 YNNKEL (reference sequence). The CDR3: CASSRMGDRITGANVLTF. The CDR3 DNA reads TGTGCCAGCAGCAGGATGGGGGACAGGATCACTGGGGCCAACGTCCTGACTTTC.

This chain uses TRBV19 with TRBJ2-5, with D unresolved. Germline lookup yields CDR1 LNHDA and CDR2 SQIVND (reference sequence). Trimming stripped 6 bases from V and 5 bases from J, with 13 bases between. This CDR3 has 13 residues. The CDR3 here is CASRSYIGETQYF. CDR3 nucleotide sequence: TGTGCCAGTAGGTCCTACATCGGGGAGACCCAGTACTTC.

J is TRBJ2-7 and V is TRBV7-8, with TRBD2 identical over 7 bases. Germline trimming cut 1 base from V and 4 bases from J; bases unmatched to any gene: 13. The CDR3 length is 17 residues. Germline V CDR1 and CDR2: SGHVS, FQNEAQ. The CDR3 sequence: CASSLVRLALDPYEQYF. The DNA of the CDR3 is TGTGCCAGCAGCTTAGTTCGACTAGCCTTGGACCCGTACGAGCAGTACTTC. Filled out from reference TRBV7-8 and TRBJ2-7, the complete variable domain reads GAGVSQSPRYKVAKRGQDVALRCDPISGHVSLFWYQQALGQGPEFLTYFQNEAQLDKSGLPSDRFFAERPEGSVSTLKIQRTQQEDSAVYLCASSLVRLALDPYEQYFGPGTRLTVT.

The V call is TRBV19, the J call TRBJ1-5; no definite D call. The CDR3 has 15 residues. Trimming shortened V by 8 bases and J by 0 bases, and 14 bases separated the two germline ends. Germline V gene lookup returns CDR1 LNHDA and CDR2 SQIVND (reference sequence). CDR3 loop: CASDTTLYSNQPQHF. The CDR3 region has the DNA TGTGCCAGTGATACGACACTTTATAGCAATCAGCCCCAGCATTTT.

CDR3 sequence reads: CASRETLNTEAFF. Written as DNA, the CDR3 is TGTGCCAGCAGGGAGACCTTGAACACTGAAGCTTTCTTT. V usage is TRBV12-3 or TRBV12-4 and J usage is TRBJ1-1, with no clear D. Trimming cost V 6 bases and J 0 bases, with 8 bases left between them. The CDR3 consists of 13 residues.

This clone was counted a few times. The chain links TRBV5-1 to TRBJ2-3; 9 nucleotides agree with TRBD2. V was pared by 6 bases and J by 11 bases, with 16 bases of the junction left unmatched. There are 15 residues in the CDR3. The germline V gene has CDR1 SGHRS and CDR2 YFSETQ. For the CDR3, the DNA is TGCGCCAGCATGGCTAGCGGGGACAAGGTCCACGGGCAGTATTTT. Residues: CASMASGDKVHGQYF.